Following are 11 T cell receptor beta chains from one sample sequenced in a study of beta chain features in type 1 diabetes. What was sequenced were expressed TCRB transcripts, since all of the isolated RNA had been reverse transcribed. Produced via immunoSEQ multiplex PCR; TCRdb's table is partial and in-frame only. The sample consists of about 900,000 clones, 17% of them appearing once. Sequenced: naive CD4+ T cells from blood. The source of these receptors is a woman aged 18 to 35 in good health.

This chain links TRBV25-1 with TRBJ2-3; 9 positions match TRBD1. The CDR3 loop spans 16 amino acids. Germline CDR1 and CDR2: MGHDK and SYGVNS. After removal of 1 base from V and 2 bases from J, the junction contained 4 bases not matched to a gene. CDR3 nucleotide sequence: TGTGCCAGCAGTGAATTGGGGACAGGGAACACAGATACGCAGTATTTT. Translated: CASSELGTGNTDTQYF.

This clone was seen a few times. The chain is built from TRBV10-3 and TRBJ2-5; D is perhaps TRBD2 (6 bases). The J call is uncertain, as TRBJ2-7 better fits the DNA end. CDR1 and CDR2 (germline): ENHRY, SYGVKD. The CDR3 length is 13 residues. CDR3 residues: CAIKLADNYEQYF. CDR3 bases: TGTGCCATCAAACTAGCAGACAACTACGAGCAGTACTTC.

This clone has a handful of counts. The J gene is TRBJ1-2, the V gene TRBV7-2; D unresolved. Germline assignment: CDR1 SGHTA and CDR2 FQGNSA. Trimming cost V 5 bases and J 6 bases, with 16 bases left between them. The CDR3 extends over 14 amino acids. DNA for the CDR3: TGTGCCAGCAGCCAAGAACTGAACCACCATGGCTACACCTTC. It encodes CASSQELNHHGYTF.

The rearrangement uses TRBV7-3 and TRBJ2-4; no reliable D call. V lost 2 bases and J lost 7, with 3 bases in between. This CDR3 is 11 amino acids long. Germline V lookup: CDR1 SGHTA, CDR2 FQGTGA. CDR3 DNA sequence: TGTGCCAGCAGCTTAGGCAACATTCAGTACTTC. This sequence encodes CASSLGNIQYF.

V is TRBV4-1 and J is TRBJ1-5, with 9 bases fitting TRBD1. The CDR3 is made up of 12 amino acids. From germline, CDR1 is MGHRA and CDR2 YSYEKL. Trimming at V came to 8 bases and at J to 7 bases, leaving 3 bases not matched to a gene. CDR3: CASGQGNQPQHF. Here the CDR3 DNA reads TGCGCCAGCGGACAGGGGAACCAGCCCCAGCATTTT.

There are a few counts of this clone. CDR3 sequence (DNA): TGTGCCAGCAGCTTAGTGCGGGAGAATGGGTACGAGCAGTACTTC. It yields the protein CASSLVRENGYEQYF. This chain links TRBV7-2 with TRBJ2-7, with 7 bases lining up with TRBD2. Germline values: CDR1 SGHTA, CDR2 FQGNSA. J lost 4 bases, V lost 1 base, and 7 bases had no gene match. This CDR3 region has 15 residues. Looking up the rest from reference TRBV7-2 and TRBJ2-7 gives the full variable domain: GAGVSQSPSNKVTEKGKDVELRCDPISGHTALYWYRQSLGQGLEFLIYFQGNSAPDKSGLPSDRFSAERTGGSVSTLTIQRTQQEDSAVYLCASSLVRENGYEQYFGPGTRLTVT.

This clone has more than one count but fewer than ten. This chain connects TRBV5-6 to TRBJ1-2; no clear D. The V gene's germline CDR1 is SGHDT and CDR2 YYEEEE. Trimming took 0 bases from V and 8 from J, leaving 8 bases between them. The CDR3 length is 12 residues. The CDR3 reads CASSLAEMGYTF. CDR3 in DNA: TGTGCCAGCAGCTTGGCTGAGATGGGCTACACCTTC. The full variable domain, in which reference TRBV5-6 and TRBJ1-2 provide the parts outside the CDR3, is DAGVTQSPTHLIKTRGQQVTLRCSPKSGHDTVSWYQQALGQGPQFIFQYYEEEERQRGNFPDRFSGHQFPNYSSELNVNALLLGDSALYLCASSLAEMGYTFGSGTRLTVV.

This clone was found a few times. The chain links TRBV28 to TRBJ2-1; the D is unclear. The CDR3 covers 11 residues. Trimming pared 8 bases from V and 6 bases from J, leaving 8 bases between. CDR1 and CDR2 (germline): MDHEN, SYDVKM. This CDR3 reads CASSDVNEQFF. CDR3 bases: TGTGCCAGCTCCGACGTCAATGAGCAGTTCTTC. The full variable domain, with the rest looked up from reference TRBV28 and TRBJ2-1, is DVKVTQSSRYLVKRTGEKVFLECVQDMDHENMFWYRQDPGLGLRLIYFSYDVKMKEKGDIPEGYSVSREKKERFSLILESASTNQTSMYLCASSDVNEQFFGPGTRLTVL.

This clone turned up a few times. The chain couples TRBV10-3 to TRBJ2-5; 10 positions match TRBD2. In germline, CDR1 is ENHRY, CDR2 SYGVKD. Unmatched junction bases numbered 9, after V lost 0 bases and J lost 5 bases. CDR3 length: 17 residues. For the CDR3, the DNA is TGTGCCATCAGTGAGTCCCTAGCGGGAGAAGGCCGGGAGACCCAGTACTTC. It codes for CAISESLAGEGRETQYF.

This clone has a handful of counts. The chain is built from TRBV2 and TRBJ2-3; D is unresolved. Per germline, CDR1 SNHLY and CDR2 FYNNEI. V lost 4 bases, J lost 4 bases, and 9 bases lay in between. This CDR3 comprises 13 residues. The CDR3 DNA reads TGTGCCAGCAGTGTCTCCCAGCCAGATACGCAGTATTTT. It is translated as CASSVSQPDTQYF.

As DNA, the CDR3 is TGTGCCAGCAGTTACAGTGGCAGGAACTACAATGAGCAGTTCTTC. Protein: CASSYSGRNYNEQFF. This chain joins TRBV6-5 and TRBJ2-1; D is undetermined. The CDR3 has 15 amino acids. Germline CDR1 reads MNHEY; CDR2 reads SVGAGI. V was cut by 2 bases and J by 3 bases, with 11 bases left in between.